This T cell receptor (beta chain) was recovered during a study of blood T cell repertoires in COVID-19. For the study at large: PBMCs, B-cell-depleted T cells, or T cells provided the cDNA or gDNA that made up the material.

Some clones are missing from TCRdb's copy, which holds only in-frame ones; the method was immunoSEQ multiplex PCR. The data hold around 160,000 clones, with about 84% observed a single time. This sequence originates from a man aged 55-75 years with active or convalescent COVID-19. Sequenced: peripheral blood.

Here the CDR3 DNA reads TGTGCCAGCAGGGGACAGGGGGGGAGTGAAAAACTGTTTTTT. Protein product: CASRGQGGSEKLFF. The chain uses TRBV6-5 and TRBJ1-4, with 11 positions matching TRBD1. The CDR3 runs 14 residues. V lost 6 bases to trimming and J lost 7 bases; unmatched junction nucleotides: 4. Germline assignment: CDR1 MNHEY and CDR2 SVGAGI.